The T cell receptor (beta chain) under discussion was sequenced for a study of molecular identifiers for immune sequencing clone quantification. The wider study: Four portions were sequenced after RNA from approximately 22,000 or 94,000 naive CD8 cells was split five ways in replicates.

Using its own MiXCR run on the PCR reads, TCRdb lists one record per CDR3 protein. Here the sample spans over 600,000 distinct CDR3 sequences, 20% being singletons. With V trimmed by 9 bases and J by 2 bases, 7 bases remained unmatched. Germline values: CDR1 LNHDA, CDR2 SQIVND (reference sequence). The CDR3 consists of 15 residues. This clonotype was seen repeatedly, ten times or more. Sorting recovered naive CD8 T cells on a CD8+CD4-CCR7+CD45RA+ profile. The sequenced sample was naive CD8+ T cells from blood, with Jurkat cell RNA spiked in. Subset indicated: FACS-sorted CD8+CD4-CCR7+CD45RA+ naive T cells. The TCR comes from a human donor in good health. Some libraries in this study had Jurkat cell RNA spiked in. V and J are TRBV19 and TRBJ2-5; 12 bases agree with TRBD2. CDR3 nucleotide sequence: TGTGCCAGCAGCCCCGGACTAGCGGGACAAGAGACCCAGTACTTC. Its protein product is CASSPGLAGQETQYF.